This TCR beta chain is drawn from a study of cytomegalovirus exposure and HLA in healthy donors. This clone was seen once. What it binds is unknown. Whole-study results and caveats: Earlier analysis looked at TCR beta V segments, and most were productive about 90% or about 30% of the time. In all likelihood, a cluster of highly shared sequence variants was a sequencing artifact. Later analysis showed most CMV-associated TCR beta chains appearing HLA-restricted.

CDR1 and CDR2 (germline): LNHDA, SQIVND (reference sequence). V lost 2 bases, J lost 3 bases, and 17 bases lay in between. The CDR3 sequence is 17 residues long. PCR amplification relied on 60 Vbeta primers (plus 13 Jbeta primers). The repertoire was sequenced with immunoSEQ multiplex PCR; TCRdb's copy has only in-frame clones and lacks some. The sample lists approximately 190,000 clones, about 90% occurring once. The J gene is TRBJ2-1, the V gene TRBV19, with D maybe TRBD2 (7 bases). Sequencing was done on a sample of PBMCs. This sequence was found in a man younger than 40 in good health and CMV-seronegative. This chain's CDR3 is CASSIPKPGGLYNEQFF. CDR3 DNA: TGTGCCAGTAGTATACCCAAACCCGGGGGGCTCTACAATGAGCAGTTCTTC.